This passage covers 10 T cell receptor beta chains from one sample sequenced in a study of blood T cell repertoires in COVID-19. Using immunoSEQ multiplex PCR, the repertoire was profiled, and TCRdb retains in-frame clones only, with some absent. The table records approximately 160,000 clones, more than 80% of them present only once. The sample consisted of peripheral blood. Every receptor here comes from a human donor in a cohort sampled during active COVID-19.

This rearrangement joins TRBV28 to TRBJ1-2; 8 bases match TRBD1. V trimming: 2 bases; J trimming: 8 bases; junction bases outside the gene matches: 4. This CDR3 has 13 residues. CDR1 is MDHEN and CDR2 is SYDVKM in the germline V gene. Here the CDR3 reads CASSLARGRGYTF. The CDR3 DNA follows: TGTGCCAGCAGTTTAGCCAGGGGGCGAGGCTACACCTTC.

The chain couples TRBV6-5 to TRBJ1-1; TRBD1 aligns across 7 bases. Germline V CDR1 and CDR2: MNHEY, SVGAGI. J gave up 4 bases and V 2 bases, and 1 base lay outside the gene matches. There are 13 residues in the CDR3. In DNA form, the CDR3 reads TGTGCCAGCAGTTACAGGACAGGCACTGAAGCTTTCTTT. It yields the protein CASSYRTGTEAFF.

The chain joins TRBV18 to TRBJ1-1; TRBD1 might be the D (5 bases). Germline V lookup: CDR1 KGHSH, CDR2 LQKENI. The CDR3 loop spans 17 amino acids. V was cut by 3 bases and J by 0 bases, with 17 bases left in between. For the CDR3, the DNA is TGTGCCAGCTCACCGTCGGCAGGGATGACCATGAACACTGAAGCTTTCTTT. Its protein is CASSPSAGMTMNTEAFF.

The chain combines TRBV6-2 or TRBV6-3 with TRBJ2-1; perhaps TRBD2 as D (6 bases). The CDR3 totals 17 residues. V lost 4 bases, J lost 8 bases, and 24 bases lay in between. CDR1 and CDR2 from the germline V gene are MNHEY and SVGEGT. The CDR3 nucleotides read TGTGCCAGCAGTTCCTCTATACTTCTAGCGATCGCAGATGAGCAGTTCTTC. Encoded protein: CASSSSILLAIADEQFF.

This chain uses TRBV7-9 with TRBJ2-3, with 14 bases lining up with TRBD2. The trim removed 6 bases at V and 5 bases at J, leaving 7 bases unmatched. The CDR3 runs to 16 residues. CDR1 is SEHNR and CDR2 is FQNEAQ in the germline V gene (reference sequence). CDR3: CASSPTSGRGIDTQYF. The CDR3 coding sequence is TGTGCCAGCAGTCCGACTAGCGGGAGGGGGATAGATACGCAGTATTTT.

The rearrangement uses TRBV5-6 and TRBJ1-6; 9 positions agree with TRBD1. The CDR3 sequence is 15 residues long. V trimming: 6 bases; J trimming: 7 bases; junction bases outside the gene matches: 8. Germline CDR1 is SGHDT and CDR2 is YYEEEE. This CDR3 reads CASTAWDRVNSPLHF. In DNA form, the CDR3 reads TGTGCCAGCACCGCCTGGGACAGGGTCAATTCACCCCTCCACTTT.

J is TRBJ1-1 and V is TRBV27; weak D call: TRBD1 (5 bases). CDR1 is MNHEY and CDR2 is SMNVEV in the germline V gene (reference sequence). CDR3 size: 10 residues. Deletions cut 8 bases from V and 6 bases from J, with 7 bases between. DNA for the CDR3: TGTGCCAGCGGGGGGGCTGAAGCTTTCTTT. This translates into CASGGAEAFF.

V usage is TRBV6-5 and J usage is TRBJ1-1; perhaps TRBD1 as D (6 bases). The CDR3 runs to 13 residues. Trimming stripped 5 bases from V and 12 bases from J, with 19 bases between. Germline V gene data show CDR1 as MNHEY and CDR2 as SVGAGI. The CDR3 spells CASSPGQFWMTFF. The DNA of the CDR3 is TGTGCCAGCAGTCCCGGACAGTTTTGGATGACTTTCTTT.

The chain combines TRBV19 with TRBJ2-1; 14 bases align to TRBD2. The germline CDR1 and CDR2 sequences are LNHDA and SQIVND (reference sequence). V lost 6 bases to trimming and J lost 8 bases; unmatched junction nucleotides: 9. This CDR3 spans 16 amino acids. The CDR3 here is CASSRRLAGGQDEQFF. CDR3 nucleotides: TGTGCCAGTAGCCGCCGACTAGCGGGGGGGCAGGATGAGCAGTTCTTC.

In nucleotides, the CDR3 is TGTGCCAGCAGCTTGGGGAAGCCTAGCTGGCCTGAGCAGTTCTTC. Protein: CASSLGKPSWPEQFF. The V and J genes are TRBV5-4 and TRBJ2-1, with D tentatively TRBD2 (5 bases). The V gene's germline CDR1 is SGHNT and CDR2 YYREEE (reference sequence). The CDR3 is 15 residues long. Deletions cut 0 bases from V and 9 bases from J, with 16 bases between.